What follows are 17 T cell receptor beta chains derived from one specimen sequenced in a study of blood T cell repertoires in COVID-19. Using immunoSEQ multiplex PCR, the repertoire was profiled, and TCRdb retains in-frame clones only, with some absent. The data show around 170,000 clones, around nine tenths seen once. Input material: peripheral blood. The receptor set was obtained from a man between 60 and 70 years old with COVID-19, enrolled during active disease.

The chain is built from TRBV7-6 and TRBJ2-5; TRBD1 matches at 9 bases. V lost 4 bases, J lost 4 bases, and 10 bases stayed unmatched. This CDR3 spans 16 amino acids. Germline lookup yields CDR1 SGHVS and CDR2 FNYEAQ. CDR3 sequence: CASSSTGTGLGETQYF. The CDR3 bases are TGTGCCAGCAGCTCCACCGGGACAGGGTTGGGAGAGACCCAGTACTTC.

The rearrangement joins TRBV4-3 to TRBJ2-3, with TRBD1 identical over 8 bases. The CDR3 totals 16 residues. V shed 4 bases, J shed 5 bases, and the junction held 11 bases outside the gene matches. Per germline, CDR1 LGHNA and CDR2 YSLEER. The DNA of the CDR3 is TGCGCCAGCAGCCGGCAGGGGGCAGGTGAGGGAGATACGCAGTATTTT. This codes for CASSRQGAGEGDTQYF.

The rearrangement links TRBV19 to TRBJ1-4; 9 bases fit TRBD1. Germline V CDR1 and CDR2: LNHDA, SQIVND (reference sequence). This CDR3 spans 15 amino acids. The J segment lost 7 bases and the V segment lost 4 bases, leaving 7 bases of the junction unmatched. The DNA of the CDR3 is TGTGCCAGTAGTACCCAACCGGGACAGGGTGAAAAACTGTTTTTT. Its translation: CASSTQPGQGEKLFF.

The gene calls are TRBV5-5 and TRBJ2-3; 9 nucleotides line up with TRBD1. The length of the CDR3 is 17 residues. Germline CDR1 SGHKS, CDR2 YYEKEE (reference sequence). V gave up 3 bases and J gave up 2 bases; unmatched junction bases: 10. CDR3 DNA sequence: TGTGCCAGCAGCTCGGGACAGGGCAAGAGAATCACAGATACGCAGTATTTT. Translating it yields CASSSGQGKRITDTQYF.

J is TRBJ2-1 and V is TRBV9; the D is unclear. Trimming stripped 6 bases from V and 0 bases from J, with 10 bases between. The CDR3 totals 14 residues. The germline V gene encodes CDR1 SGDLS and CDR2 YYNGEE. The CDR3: CASTLSSSYNEQFF. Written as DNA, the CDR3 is TGTGCCAGCACCCTGAGTTCCTCCTACAATGAGCAGTTCTTC. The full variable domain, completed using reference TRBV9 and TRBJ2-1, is DSGVTQTPKHLITATGQRVTLRCSPRSGDLSVYWYQQSLDQGLQFLIQYYNGEERAKGNILERFSAQQFPDLHSELNLSSLELGDSALYFCASTLSSSYNEQFFGPGTRLTVL.

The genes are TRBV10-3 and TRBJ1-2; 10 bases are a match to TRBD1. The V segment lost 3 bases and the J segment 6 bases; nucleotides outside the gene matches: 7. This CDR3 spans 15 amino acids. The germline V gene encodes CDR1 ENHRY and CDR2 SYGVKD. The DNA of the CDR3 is TGTGCCATCAGTGAACCGGGACAGGGGATGGATGGCTACACCTTC. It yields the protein CAISEPGQGMDGYTF.

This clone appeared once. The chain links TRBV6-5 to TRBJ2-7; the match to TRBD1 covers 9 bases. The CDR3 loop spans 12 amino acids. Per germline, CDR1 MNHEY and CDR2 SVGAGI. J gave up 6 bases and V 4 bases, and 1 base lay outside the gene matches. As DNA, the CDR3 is TGTGCCAGCAGTTCGACAGGGGGCGAGCAGTACTTC. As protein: CASSSTGGEQYF.

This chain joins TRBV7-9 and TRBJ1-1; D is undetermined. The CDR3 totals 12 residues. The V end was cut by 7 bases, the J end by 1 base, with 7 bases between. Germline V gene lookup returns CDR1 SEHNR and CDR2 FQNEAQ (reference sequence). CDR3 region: CASNGGNTEAFF. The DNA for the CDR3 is TGTGCCAGCAATGGAGGGAACACTGAAGCTTTCTTT.

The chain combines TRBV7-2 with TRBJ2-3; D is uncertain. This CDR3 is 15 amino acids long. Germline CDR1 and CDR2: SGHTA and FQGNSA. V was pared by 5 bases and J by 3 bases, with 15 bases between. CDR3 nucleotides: TGTGCCAGCAGCCCATATTATACTTTGACAGATACGCAGTATTTT. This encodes CASSPYYTLTDTQYF.

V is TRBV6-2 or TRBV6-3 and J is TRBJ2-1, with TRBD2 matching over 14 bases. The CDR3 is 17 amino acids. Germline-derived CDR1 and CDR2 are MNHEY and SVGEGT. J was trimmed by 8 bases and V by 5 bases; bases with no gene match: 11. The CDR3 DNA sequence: TGTGCCAGCAGTGGACCGGGACTAGCGGGAGTCTTGGATGAGCAGTTCTTC. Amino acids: CASSGPGLAGVLDEQFF.

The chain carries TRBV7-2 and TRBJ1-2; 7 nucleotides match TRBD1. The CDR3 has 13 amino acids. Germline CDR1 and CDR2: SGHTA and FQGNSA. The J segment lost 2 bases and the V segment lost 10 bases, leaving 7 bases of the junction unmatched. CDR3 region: CANQQGSNYGYTF. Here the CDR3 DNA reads TGTGCCAACCAACAGGGGAGCAACTATGGCTACACCTTC.

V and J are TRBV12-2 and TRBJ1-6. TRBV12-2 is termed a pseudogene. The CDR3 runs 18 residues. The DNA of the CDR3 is TGTGCAAGTCGCTTAGTGCGGTCTTGGAGCTCCTATAATTCACCCCTCCACTTT. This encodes CASRLVRSWSSYNSPLHF.

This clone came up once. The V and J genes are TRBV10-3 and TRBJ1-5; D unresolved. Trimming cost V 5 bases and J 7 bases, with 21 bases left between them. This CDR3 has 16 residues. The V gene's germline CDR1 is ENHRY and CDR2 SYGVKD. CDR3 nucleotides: TGTGCCATCAGTCCACGGGATTTGGCAGGAGGGCAGCCCCAGCATTTT. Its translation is CAISPRDLAGGQPQHF.

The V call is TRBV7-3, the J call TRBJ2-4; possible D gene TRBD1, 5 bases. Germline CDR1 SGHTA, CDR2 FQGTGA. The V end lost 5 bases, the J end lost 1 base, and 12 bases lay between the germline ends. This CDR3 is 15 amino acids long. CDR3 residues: CASSRQGSAKNIQYF. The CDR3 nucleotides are TGTGCCAGCAGCCGTCAGGGATCCGCCAAAAACATTCAGTACTTC.

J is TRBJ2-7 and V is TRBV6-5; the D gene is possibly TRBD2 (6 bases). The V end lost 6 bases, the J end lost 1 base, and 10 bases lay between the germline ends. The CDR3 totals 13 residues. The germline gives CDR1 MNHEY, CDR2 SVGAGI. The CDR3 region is CASRGTGSYEQYF. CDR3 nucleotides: TGTGCCAGCAGAGGGACTGGATCCTACGAGCAGTACTTC.

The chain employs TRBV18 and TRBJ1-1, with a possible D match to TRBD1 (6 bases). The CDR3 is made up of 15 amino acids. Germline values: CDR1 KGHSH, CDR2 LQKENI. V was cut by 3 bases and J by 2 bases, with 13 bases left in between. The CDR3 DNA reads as TGTGCCAGCTCACCTCGGACAGCAACTAACACTGAAGCTTTCTTT. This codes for CASSPRTATNTEAFF. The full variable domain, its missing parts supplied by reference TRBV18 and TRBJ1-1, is NAGVMQNPRHLVRRRGQEARLRCSPMKGHSHVYWYRQLPEEGLKFMVYLQKENIIDESGMPKERFSAEFPKEGPSILRIQQVVRGDSAAYFCASSPRTATNTEAFFGQGTRLTVV.

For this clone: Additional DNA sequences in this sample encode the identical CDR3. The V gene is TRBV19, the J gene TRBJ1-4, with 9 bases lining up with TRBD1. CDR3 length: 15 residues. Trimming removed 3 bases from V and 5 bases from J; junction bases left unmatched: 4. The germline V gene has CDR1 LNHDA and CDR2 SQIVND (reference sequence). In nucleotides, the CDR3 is TGTGCCAGTAGTATTAGAGGGACAGGGAATGAAAAACTGTTTTTT. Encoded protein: CASSIRGTGNEKLFF.